Each of the 25 T cell receptor beta chains below was sequenced from the same sample in a study of spatial heterogeneity in lung cancer. Time point described: sample taken at primary tumor resection. Sequencing covered unsorted whole RNA taken from tumor, nontumor lung or frozen PBMC. TCRdb recomputed calls from the 5' RACE reads with MiXCR, one row per CDR3 protein. Here the sample spans tens of thousands of distinct CDR3 sequences, around 21% being singletons. The source material was PBMCs, sampled at surgery. The receptors come from a male donor with early-stage non-small cell lung cancer.

V usage is TRBV7-9 and J usage is TRBJ1-5, with 7 bases fitting TRBD1. In germline, CDR1 is SEHNR, CDR2 FQNEAQ (reference sequence). This CDR3 region has 15 residues. Trimming removed 3 bases from V and 4 bases from J; junction bases left unmatched: 6. The CDR3 bases are TGTGCCAGCAGCTTCGGCAGGGGGGTAAATCAGCCCCAGCATTTT. This sequence encodes CASSFGRGVNQPQHF.

This clonotype was seen more than once but under ten times. This chain connects TRBV10-3 to TRBJ2-5, with 14 nucleotides matching TRBD2. J gave up 5 bases and V 3 bases, and 8 bases lay outside the gene matches. The CDR3 is made up of 17 amino acids. Germline CDR1 is ENHRY and CDR2 is SYGVKD. CDR3 sequence (DNA): TGTGCCATCAGTGATCCGACTAGCGGGAGGGCCGGGGAGACCCAGTACTTC. Protein sequence: CAISDPTSGRAGETQYF.

A few counts support this clonotype. The genes are TRBV5-1 and TRBJ1-3, with 7 bases aligning to TRBD1. Germline CDR1 SGHRS, CDR2 YFSETQ. The V and J ends lost 4 bases and 2 bases, in that order; junction bases with no gene match: 9. This CDR3 region has 16 residues. The CDR3 here is CASSLDRAETGNTIYF. CDR3 DNA: TGCGCCAGCAGCCTAGACAGGGCGGAAACTGGAAACACCATATATTTT.

This clonotype appeared a few times. The chain links TRBV12-3 or TRBV12-4 to TRBJ2-3, with 8 bases aligning to TRBD2. This CDR3 comprises 17 residues. After removal of 1 base from V and 0 bases from J, the junction contained 6 bases not matched to a gene. CDR3 region: CASSLGEAGASTDTQYF. CDR3 bases: TGTGCCAGCAGTTTAGGAGAAGCGGGGGCCAGCACAGATACGCAGTATTTT.

The table lists this clonotype with many counts. The chain uses TRBV5-1 and TRBJ2-3; weak D call: TRBD1 (5 bases). Germline CDR1 and CDR2: SGHRS and YFSETQ. V lost 0 bases to trimming and J lost 7 bases, with 6 bases between them. The CDR3 is made up of 12 amino acids. CDR3: CASSLEGHTQYF. CDR3 DNA sequence: TGCGCCAGCAGCTTGGAGGGGCATACGCAGTATTTT. The full variable domain, rest sourced from reference TRBV5-1 and TRBJ2-3, is KAGVTQTPRYLIKTRGQQVTLSCSPISGHRSVSWYQQTPGQGLQFLFEYFSETQRNKGNFPGRFSGRQFSNSRSEMNVSTLELGDSALYLCASSLEGHTQYFGPGTRLTVL.

This chain uses TRBV20-1 with TRBJ2-1, with 14 bases aligning to TRBD2. The CDR3 has 15 residues. Looked up from germline, CDR1 is DFQATT and CDR2 is SNEGSKA (reference sequence). Trimming removed 2 bases from V and 6 bases from J; junction bases left unmatched: 3. In nucleotides, the CDR3 is TGCAGTGCTAGAAGTGGGACTAGCGGGAGCAATGAGCAGTTCTTC. Translation: CSARSGTSGSNEQFF.

This clonotype was seen more than once but under ten times. The J gene is TRBJ2-2, the V gene TRBV24-1; D not certain. V lost 3 bases and J lost 4, with 5 bases in between. The CDR3 spans 13 residues. Germline CDR1 reads KGHDR; CDR2 reads SFDVKD. This CDR3 is CATSDRSTGELFF. The DNA for the CDR3 is TGTGCCACCAGTGATCGCAGCACCGGGGAGCTGTTTTTT.

V is TRBV12-3 or TRBV12-4 and J is TRBJ2-1; D is uncertain. Trimming removed 1 base at V and 0 bases at J, with 16 bases between. This CDR3 comprises 18 residues. For the CDR3, the DNA is TGTGCCAGCAGTTTAGGGGCGATCCGGATGAGCTCCTACAATGAGCAGTTCTTC. Amino acids: CASSLGAIRMSSYNEQFF.

The chain links TRBV6-5 to TRBJ1-5; no reliable D call. V lost 6 bases to trimming and J lost 0 bases, with 15 bases between them. The CDR3 totals 16 residues. Germline V CDR1 and CDR2: MNHEY, SVGAGI. CDR3 amino acids: CASRLEGGNSNQPQHF. CDR3 DNA: TGTGCCAGCAGACTCGAGGGAGGGAATAGCAATCAGCCCCAGCATTTT.

J is TRBJ2-7 and V is TRBV7-2; TRBD1 agrees at 11 bases. Germline trimming cut 5 bases from V and 1 base from J; bases unmatched to any gene: 1. Germline assignment: CDR1 SGHTA and CDR2 FQGNSA. There are 14 residues in the CDR3. The CDR3: CASSGDRGSYEQYF. For the CDR3, the DNA is TGTGCCAGCAGCGGGGACAGGGGGTCCTACGAGCAGTACTTC.

Only a few counts were recorded for this clonotype. The chain is built from TRBV23-1 and TRBJ2-3; D gene unclear. Being an ORF, TRBV23-1 has a function that is uncertain. The CDR3 extends over 15 amino acids. The V gene lost 0 bases and the J gene lost 7 bases, with 14 bases spanning the gap. The CDR3 protein is CASSQSVWGANTQYF. The CDR3 nucleotides read TGCGCCAGCAGTCAATCGGTTTGGGGTGCAAATACGCAGTATTTT.

This clonotype was seen a handful of times. The chain has TRBV6-2 or TRBV6-3 and TRBJ2-6, with TRBD1 identical over 8 bases. V trimming: 5 bases; J trimming: 0 bases; junction bases outside the gene matches: 6. Germline CDR1 and CDR2: MNHEY and SVGEGT. The CDR3 is 17 amino acids. CDR3 bases: TGTGCCAGCAGTCAATGGGGACAGGTCTCTGGGGCCAACGTCCTGACTTTC. As protein: CASSQWGQVSGANVLTF.

The chain links TRBV20-1 to TRBJ2-7, with D hard to call. Trimming pared 1 base from V and 4 bases from J, leaving 8 bases between. The CDR3 contains 12 residues. The germline V gene has CDR1 DFQATT and CDR2 SNEGSKA (reference sequence). The CDR3 sequence is CSARGSSYEQYF. CDR3 in DNA: TGCAGTGCTAGAGGATCTAGTTACGAGCAGTACTTC.

This clonotype was seen repeatedly, ten times or more. The chain uses TRBV29-1 and TRBJ2-3, with 9 bases lining up with TRBD2. The CDR3 is 15 amino acids. The germline gives CDR1 SQVTM, CDR2 ANQGSEA. The ends lost 3 bases at V and 5 bases at J; junction bases unmatched: 9. Written as DNA, the CDR3 is TGCAGCGTTGAGTTAAAGAGCGGGGGGTTAGATACGCAGTATTTT. Amino acids: CSVELKSGGLDTQYF.

The CDR3 DNA reads TGTGCCATCAGTGAGAACCGACAGGGGATCGGCTATGGCTACACCTTC. Residues: CAISENRQGIGYGYTF. This chain joins TRBV10-3 and TRBJ1-2; 8 nucleotides agree with TRBD1. The CDR3 length is 16 residues. Looked up from germline, CDR1 is ENHRY and CDR2 is SYGVKD. The ends lost 2 bases at V and 4 bases at J; junction bases unmatched: 9.

Only a few counts were recorded for this clonotype. This rearrangement joins TRBV28 to TRBJ1-1; D is ambiguous. Germline loops: CDR1 MDHEN, CDR2 SYDVKM. The CDR3 spans 12 residues. The ends were cut back, 8 bases at V and 7 bases at J, with 14 bases in the middle. The CDR3 DNA sequence: TGTGCCAGCTCCTCCTTGTCGCATGAAGCTTTCTTT. This encodes CASSSLSHEAFF. Looking up the rest from reference TRBV28 and TRBJ1-1 gives the full variable domain: DVKVTQSSRYLVKRTGEKVFLECVQDMDHENMFWYRQDPGLGLRLIYFSYDVKMKEKGDIPEGYSVSREKKERFSLILESASTNQTSMYLCASSSLSHEAFFGQGTRLTVV.

The V gene is TRBV6-5, the J gene TRBJ2-1; the match to TRBD2 covers 7 bases. Trimming took 0 bases from V and 4 from J; bases not matched to a gene: 9. Germline V CDR1 and CDR2: MNHEY, SVGAGI. This CDR3 has 17 residues. The CDR3: CASSYSSPSGVYNEQFF. Written as DNA, the CDR3 is TGTGCCAGCAGTTACTCGAGTCCTAGCGGAGTTTACAATGAGCAGTTCTTC.

The gene calls are TRBV5-5 and TRBJ2-1, with 15 positions matching TRBD2. The CDR3 spans 17 residues. J gave up 8 bases and V 4 bases, and 10 bases lay outside the gene matches. The germline V gene encodes CDR1 SGHKS and CDR2 YYEKEE (reference sequence). The CDR3, as DNA: TGTGCCAGCAGCCCTCGGGGGACTAGCGGGAGGAGTGATGAGCAGTTCTTC. It encodes CASSPRGTSGRSDEQFF.

This clonotype has more than one count but fewer than ten. The chain carries TRBV20-1 and TRBJ1-1; 9 bases match TRBD1. This CDR3 contains 13 residues. Trimming at V came to 6 bases and at J to 4 bases, leaving 6 bases not matched to a gene. Germline V gene lookup returns CDR1 DFQATT and CDR2 SNEGSKA (reference sequence). The CDR3: CSANRGQGTEAFF. The CDR3 region has the DNA TGCAGTGCCAACAGGGGGCAAGGCACTGAAGCTTTCTTT.

This clonotype showed up just a few times. The J gene is TRBJ2-1, the V gene TRBV9; 10 bases align to TRBD2. J gave up 4 bases and V 4 bases, and 8 bases lay outside the gene matches. CDR3 length: 16 residues. Germline V gene sequence: CDR1 SGDLS, CDR2 YYNGEE. CDR3 coding DNA: TGTGCCAGCAGCTACTCGACTAGCGGGCTGTACAATGAGCAGTTCTTC. It translates to CASSYSTSGLYNEQFF.

This clonotype has more than one count but fewer than ten. V gene TRBV30 combines with J gene TRBJ1-2; D call uncertain. With 2 bases removed from V and 4 bases from J, the gap between germline ends came to 11 bases. CDR3 length: 13 amino acids. The germline V gene has CDR1 GTSNPN and CDR2 SVGIG (reference sequence). The chain's CDR3 is CAWSRGSSYGYTF. Here the CDR3 DNA reads TGTGCCTGGAGTCGGGGTTCATCCTATGGCTACACCTTC.

The rearrangement joins TRBV6-6 to TRBJ1-1; D unresolved. The CDR3 loop spans 14 amino acids. Germline V gene data show CDR1 as MNHNY and CDR2 as SVGAGI (reference sequence). V dropped 6 bases and J dropped 7 bases, with 18 bases sitting between them. DNA for the CDR3: TGTGCCAGCAGCGAACGGGAGCACCCCCTTGAAGCTTTCTTT. This translates into CASSEREHPLEAFF.

The chain is built from TRBV24-1 and TRBJ2-2; D may match TRBD1 or TRBD2 (5 bases each). V was cut by 5 bases and J by 0 bases, with 15 bases left in between. Germline loops: CDR1 KGHDR, CDR2 SFDVKD. The CDR3 length is 17 residues. This chain's CDR3 is CATSASELGANTGELFF. CDR3 sequence (DNA): TGTGCCACCAGTGCCTCAGAGCTGGGGGCGAACACCGGGGAGCTGTTTTTT.

The V and J genes are TRBV6-5 and TRBJ1-1, with D unclear. Trimming stripped 2 bases from V and 0 bases from J, with 7 bases between. This CDR3 is built from 14 residues. The germline V gene encodes CDR1 MNHEY and CDR2 SVGAGI. CDR3 residues: CASSYESLNTEAFF. CDR3 bases: TGTGCCAGCAGTTACGAATCATTGAACACTGAAGCTTTCTTT.

The rearrangement links TRBV4-1 to TRBJ1-4; TRBD1 aligns across 8 bases. Germline V gene data show CDR1 as MGHRA and CDR2 as YSYEKL. The V gene end was trimmed by 4 bases and the J gene end by 0 bases; junction bases not matched to a gene: 7. The CDR3 is 17 residues long. The CDR3 DNA reads TGCGCCAGCAGCCCCATGCAGGGGGCATCAACTAATGAAAAACTGTTTTTT. Translation gives CASSPMQGASTNEKLFF.